Below, 3 T cell receptor beta chains from the same sample are listed, as sequenced in a study of shared clonotypes between healthy human individuals. TCRdb's copy holds only in-frame clones and misses some; the assay was immunoSEQ multiplex PCR. The sample lists some 980,000 clones, over 75% seen once, with about 1.5% in the top ten. The sequenced material came from memory CD4+ T cells sorted from blood. As for subset: CD45RA-negative fraction. The receptors shown here come from a young man in good health.

V gene TRBV7-2 combines with J gene TRBJ1-1; the match to TRBD1 covers 8 bases. Losses at the gene ends were 5 bases for V and 8 bases for J; bases not matched to a gene: 10. Per the germline V gene, CDR1 is SGHTA and CDR2 is FQGNSA. This CDR3 spans 14 amino acids. CDR3 DNA: TGTGCCAGCAGCGCCGGACAGGGTGGGGTAGAAGCTTTCTTT. Translation: CASSAGQGGVEAFF.

The V and J genes are TRBV10-3 and TRBJ2-5; 11 positions match TRBD1. This CDR3 contains 16 residues. V shed 3 bases and J 3 bases; nucleotides not matched to a gene: 6. Germline V CDR1 and CDR2: ENHRY, SYGVKD. The CDR3 here is CAISERDRGAKETQYF. In DNA form, the CDR3 reads TGTGCCATCAGTGAACGGGACAGGGGGGCAAAAGAGACCCAGTACTTC.

This clone was seen a handful of times. The V gene is TRBV7-6, the J gene TRBJ2-7; no clear D gene. Germline values: CDR1 SGHVS, CDR2 FNYEAQ. CDR3 length equals 14 residues. Trimming cost V 4 bases and J 0 bases, with 10 bases left between them. This chain's CDR3 is CASSSLYSSYEQYF. The CDR3 DNA reads TGTGCCAGCAGCTCCTTATATAGCTCCTACGAGCAGTACTTC. Based on the CDR3 plus reference TRBV7-6 and TRBJ2-7, the full variable domain is GAGVSQSPRYKVTKRGQDVALRCDPISGHVSLYWYRQALGQGPEFLTYFNYEAQQDKSGLPNDRFSAERPEGSISTLTIQRTEQRDSAMYRCASSSLYSSYEQYFGPGTRLTVT.